This T cell receptor (beta chain) comes out of a study of blood T cell repertoires in COVID-19. Study information: Collection of acute and convalescent COVID-19 samples took place in the United States, Italy and Spain.

The assay was immunoSEQ multiplex PCR, and TCRdb's table has in-frame clones only and misses some. Among about 270,000 clones, roughly 90% were seen once, and the ten largest hold 2.5% to 3%. Remarks on this clone: The same CDR3 can be traced to other DNA sequences in this sample.

Trimming removed 5 bases from V and 3 bases from J, with 8 bases in between. The CDR3 loop spans 12 amino acids. CDR1 and CDR2 from the germline V gene are MDHEN and SYDVKM. The receptor comes from a man aged 35 to 55 who had been exposed to COVID-19. The rearrangement links TRBV28 to TRBJ2-7; no clear D gene. The sequencing input was PBMCs or T cells enriched from blood (not recorded which). This CDR3 reads CASSPPGYEQYF. As DNA, the CDR3 is TGTGCCAGCAGTCCCCCCGGCTACGAGCAGTACTTC.